This entry is about one T cell receptor (beta chain). The sample belongs to a study of blood T cell repertoires in COVID-19. Overall study: Specimens from acute and convalescent COVID-19 originated in the United States, Italy and Spain.

Clones were read by immunoSEQ multiplex PCR, and TCRdb kept only the in-frame ones, dropping some. In the table there are about 47,000 clones, around 90% of which are singletons. The CDR3 extends over 14 amino acids. Unmatched junction bases numbered 1, after V lost 1 base and J lost 4 bases. The germline V gene encodes CDR1 SGDLS and CDR2 YYNGEE. V and J are TRBV9 and TRBJ1-5; 8 bases align to TRBD1. What was sequenced was peripheral blood. The receptor comes from a man between 45 and 60 years old with active COVID-19. The CDR3 here is CASSVTGGNQPQHF. The CDR3 region has the DNA TGTGCCAGCAGCGTAACAGGGGGAAATCAGCCCCAGCATTTT.